The 3 T cell receptor beta chains given below trace back to one sample, sequenced in a study of T cell clusters in autoimmune cytopenias. TRB rearrangements were amplified by touch-down multiplex PCR with mixed TRB-A/B primers. TCRdb reprocessed the multiplex PCR reads and keeps a single row for each CDR3 protein, giving no DNA. This table lists fewer than 6,500 distinct CDR3 sequences. Each sample's input was around 250 ng genomic DNA, 35,000 to 40,000 genome equivalents. These data were also filed under a second study, of T cell repertoires in aging, cancer and after chemotherapy.

The sample was peripheral blood. The receptors were sampled from a human donor in good health.

Judged by frequency, this clonotype is medium-sized. CDR3 in amino acids: CASSLDGTSNEKLFF. The chain is built from TRBV11-3 and TRBJ1-4. Germline V lookup: CDR1 SGHNT, CDR2 YENEEA. This CDR3 has 15 amino acids.

J is TRBJ1-6 and V is TRBV18. The CDR3 runs 14 residues. Germline V gene sequence: CDR1 KGHSH, CDR2 LQKENI. This chain's CDR3 is CASSPLNANSPLHF.

V and J are TRBV27 and TRBJ1-2; TCRdb outputs TRBD1, but without DNA this stays unchecked. The CDR3 length is 13 residues. The V gene's germline CDR1 is MNHEY and CDR2 SMNVEV (reference sequence). The CDR3: CASRGQGNYGYTF.